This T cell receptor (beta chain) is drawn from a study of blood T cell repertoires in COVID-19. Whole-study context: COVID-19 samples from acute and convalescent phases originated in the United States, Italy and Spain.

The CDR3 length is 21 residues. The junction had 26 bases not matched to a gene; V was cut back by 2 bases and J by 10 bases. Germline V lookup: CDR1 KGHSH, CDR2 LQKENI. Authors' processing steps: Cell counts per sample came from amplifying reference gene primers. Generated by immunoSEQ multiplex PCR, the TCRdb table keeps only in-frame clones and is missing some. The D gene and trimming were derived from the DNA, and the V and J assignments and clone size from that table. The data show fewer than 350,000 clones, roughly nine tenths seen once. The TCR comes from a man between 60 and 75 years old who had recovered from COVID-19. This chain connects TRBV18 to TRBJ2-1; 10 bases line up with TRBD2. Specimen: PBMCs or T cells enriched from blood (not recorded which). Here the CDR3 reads CASSPTLGAGTLAGESTEQFF. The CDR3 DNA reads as TGTGCCAGCTCACCAACGTTAGGGGCGGGGACGCTAGCGGGAGAATCCACCGAGCAGTTCTTC. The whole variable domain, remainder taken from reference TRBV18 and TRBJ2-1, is NAGVMQNPRHLVRRRGQEARLRCSPMKGHSHVYWYRQLPEEGLKFMVYLQKENIIDESGMPKERFSAEFPKEGPSILRIQQVVRGDSAAYFCASSPTLGAGTLAGESTEQFFGPGTRLTVL.